This T cell receptor beta chain comes out of a study of beta chain features in type 1 diabetes. Whole-study findings and limits: Compared to healthy donors, patients appeared to have naive, central memory and Treg TCRB repertoires that were more alike. Among patients with Type 1 diabetes, TCRB CDR3s were moderately but significantly shorter in every one of the four CD4+ subsets.

As regards this clone: Its antigen is currently unknown. Distinct nucleotide sequences in the sample also encode this CDR3.

The sequenced template was cDNA made from the entire isolated RNA. Method: immunoSEQ multiplex PCR; TCRdb's copy keeps in-frame clones and lacks some. The sample lists under 950,000 clones, roughly 15% occurring once. Only one heparinised blood draw was taken per donor, and its volume averaged around 100 mL. V was trimmed by 8 bases and J by 7 bases, leaving 6 bases between them. Germline V CDR1 and CDR2: MDHEN, SYDVKM. CDR3 length equals 10 residues. The sequenced sample consisted of naive CD4+ T cells from blood. The chain couples TRBV28 to TRBJ1-5, with D unclear. This clonotype originated in a young woman in good health. This CDR3 reads CASSWQPQHF. DNA for the CDR3: TGTGCCAGCTCTTGGCAGCCCCAGCATTTT.